A single sample is the source of the 26 T cell receptor beta chains below, sequenced in a study of cytomegalovirus exposure and HLA in healthy donors (TCRdb year 2017). To prepare the library, the immunoSEQ multiplex PCR assay was applied. A mixture of 60 forward primers for TCR Vbeta segments and 13 reverse primers for TCR Jbeta segments was used in the multiplex PCR. Imported from immuneACCESS, the table was reduced by TCRdb to in-frame sequences with V and J called. These copies leave out some clones; in studies compared against another copy, an unresolved V gene accounts for under half, and the cause of the remainder is not known. Here the sample has around 160,000 clones; roughly 85% occur a single time. The top ten hold around a tenth of the sample. The sample was PBMCs. The receptors derive from a man younger than 30 in good health and CMV-seropositive.

V and J are TRBV12-5 and TRBJ1-2; D is unresolved. Trimming pared 6 bases from V and 2 bases from J, leaving 16 bases between. The CDR3 has 15 residues. CDR1 and CDR2 (germline): LGHNT, FRNRAP. The CDR3 loop reads CASGDFQGLNYGYTF. In DNA, the CDR3 is TGTGCTAGTGGCGACTTTCAAGGCCTCAACTATGGCTACACCTTC.

V is TRBV27 and J is TRBJ1-2; tentatively, D is TRBD1 (5 bases). Germline CDR1 and CDR2: MNHEY and SMNVEV (reference sequence). There are 14 residues in the CDR3. Deletions cut 2 bases from V and 6 bases from J, with 13 bases between. CDR3 protein: CASSLVQGGNGYTF. The CDR3 DNA reads as TGTGCCAGCAGTTTAGTCCAGGGAGGGAATGGCTACACCTTC.

This clone was recorded a few times. Germline is not matched at one junction end, which may reflect a read error. This chain connects TRBV27 to TRBJ1-4, with unresolved D. This CDR3 is 13 amino acids long. CDR1 is MNHEY and CDR2 is SMNVEV in the germline V gene (reference sequence). The CDR3 DNA follows: TGTGCCAGCAGTTTATCTTCCGTGCCAGCGCCCCTTTTT. It specifies CASSLSSVPAPLF.

V usage is TRBV15 and J usage is TRBJ2-7; TRBD2 might be the D (5 bases). The CDR3 has 14 residues. The V end was cut by 4 bases, the J end by 0 bases, with 10 bases between. From germline, CDR1 is LNHNV and CDR2 YYDKDF (reference sequence). The CDR3 sequence is CATSTGSYSYEQYF. CDR3 bases: TGTGCCACCAGCACGGGGTCCTACTCCTACGAGCAGTACTTC. Together with reference TRBV15 and TRBJ2-7, the CDR3 gives the full variable domain: DAMVIQNPRYQVTQFGKPVTLSCSQTLNHNVMYWYQQKSSQAPKLLFHYYDKDFNNEADTPDNFQSRRPNTSFCFLDIRSPGLGDTAMYLCATSTGSYSYEQYFGPGTRLTVT.

The gene calls are TRBV5-1 and TRBJ2-1; TRBD2 aligns across 7 bases. The CDR3 has 15 residues. Germline V CDR1 and CDR2: SGHRS, YFSETQ. V shed 4 bases, J shed 4 bases, and the junction held 8 bases outside the gene matches. Here the CDR3 reads CASSKAGERYNEQFF. CDR3 coding DNA: TGCGCCAGCAGCAAGGCGGGGGAGAGATACAATGAGCAGTTCTTC.

The J gene is TRBJ2-7, the V gene TRBV30; D is possibly TRBD1 (5 bases). V was trimmed by 2 bases and J by 2 bases, leaving 13 bases between them. Germline values: CDR1 GTSNPN, CDR2 SVGIG (reference sequence). The CDR3 is 14 amino acids. The CDR3 region has the DNA TGTGCCTGGAGTCACGACAGAATTCCCTACGAGCAGTACTTC. This gives the protein CAWSHDRIPYEQYF.

The chain has TRBV6-1 and TRBJ1-4, with 7 bases identical to TRBD1. The V and J ends lost 5 bases and 7 bases, in that order; junction bases with no gene match: 10. CDR1 is MNHNS and CDR2 is SASEGT in the germline V gene. There are 15 residues in the CDR3. The CDR3 sequence is CASSPQTGFFEKLFF. CDR3 DNA sequence: TGTGCCAGCAGTCCCCAGACAGGGTTCTTTGAAAAACTGTTTTTT.

The genes are TRBV19 and TRBJ1-1; D is uncertain. This CDR3 is 14 amino acids long. Germline loops: CDR1 LNHDA, CDR2 SQIVND (reference sequence). Trimming left V 2 bases short and J 6 bases short, with 13 bases between. Here the CDR3 reads CASSINALRAEAFF. As DNA, the CDR3 is TGTGCCAGTAGTATAAACGCCCTCCGGGCTGAAGCTTTCTTT. Based on the CDR3 plus reference TRBV19 and TRBJ1-1, the full variable domain is DGGITQSPKYLFRKEGQNVTLSCEQNLNHDAMYWYRQDPGQGLRLIYYSQIVNDFQKGDIAEGYSVSREKKESFPLTVTSAQKNPTAFYLCASSINALRAEAFFGQGTRLTVV.

The rearrangement links TRBV5-1 to TRBJ2-5, with D unclear. CDR1 and CDR2 (germline): SGHRS, YFSETQ. There are 13 residues in the CDR3. V gave up 6 bases and J gave up 1 base, with 10 bases separating them. In DNA form, the CDR3 reads TGCGCCAGCACCCCCTACAGCCAAGAGACCCAGTACTTC. Encoded protein: CASTPYSQETQYF.

The rearrangement links TRBV27 to TRBJ2-7; D may be TRBD1 (6 bases). The germline CDR1 and CDR2 sequences are MNHEY and SMNVEV (reference sequence). This CDR3 spans 16 amino acids. V dropped 2 bases and J dropped 0 bases, with 14 bases sitting between them. CDR3 in DNA: TGTGCCAGCAGTTTACTAGTCCGGGACACCTCCTACGAGCAGTACTTC. Translating gives CASSLLVRDTSYEQYF.

The chain uses TRBV19 and TRBJ1-1; 7 bases are shared with TRBD1. The germline CDR1 and CDR2 sequences are LNHDA and SQIVND (reference sequence). The ends lost 0 bases at V and 11 bases at J; junction bases unmatched: 21. The CDR3 consists of 18 residues. CDR3 region: CASSIDLWRGTGENSAFF. CDR3 nucleotide sequence: TGTGCCAGTAGTATAGATCTATGGCGAGGAACAGGGGAAAACTCGGCTTTCTTT. Together with reference TRBV19 and TRBJ1-1, the CDR3 gives the full variable domain: DGGITQSPKYLFRKEGQNVTLSCEQNLNHDAMYWYRQDPGQGLRLIYYSQIVNDFQKGDIAEGYSVSREKKESFPLTVTSAQKNPTAFYLCASSIDLWRGTGENSAFFGQGTRLTVV.

This clone has a single count. The chain recombines TRBV12-5 with TRBJ1-2, with TRBD1 identical over 7 bases. Germline trimming cut 2 bases from V and 8 bases from J; bases unmatched to any gene: 2. The CDR3 totals 12 residues. Germline V lookup: CDR1 LGHNT, CDR2 FRNRAP. This CDR3 reads CASGLTGAGYTF. CDR3 DNA: TGTGCTAGTGGTTTGACAGGGGCCGGCTACACCTTC.

The V and J genes are TRBV15 and TRBJ1-3, with D possibly being TRBD1 (5 bases). The CDR3 covers 14 residues. Trimming removed 0 bases from V and 2 bases from J, with 5 bases in between. The germline V gene has CDR1 LNHNV and CDR2 YYDKDF (reference sequence). The CDR3 bases are TGTGCCACCAGCAGAGAAGGGGCTGGAAACACCATATATTTT. Translating gives CATSREGAGNTIYF.

V gene TRBV5-1 combines with J gene TRBJ2-1; TRBD1 aligns across 12 bases. The CDR3 is made up of 15 amino acids. J lost 10 bases, V lost 4 bases, and 9 bases had no gene match. The germline V gene has CDR1 SGHRS and CDR2 YFSETQ. The CDR3 nucleotides read TGCGCCAGCAGCCCTGGGACAGGGGGCAGGAAAGAGCAGTTCTTC. Translating it yields CASSPGTGGRKEQFF. Full variable domain (outside the CDR3, taken from reference TRBV5-1 and TRBJ2-1): KAGVTQTPRYLIKTRGQQVTLSCSPISGHRSVSWYQQTPGQGLQFLFEYFSETQRNKGNFPGRFSGRQFSNSRSEMNVSTLELGDSALYLCASSPGTGGRKEQFFGPGTRLTVL.

This chain joins TRBV7-9 and TRBJ1-3, with D possibly TRBD1 on 6 matching bases. The V gene's germline CDR1 is SEHNR and CDR2 FQNEAQ (reference sequence). The CDR3 totals 16 residues. Trimming shortened V by 6 bases and J by 0 bases, and 15 bases separated the two germline ends. The CDR3 DNA is TGTGCCAGCAGGTCCTGGCAGGGGTCCTCTGGAAACACCATATATTTT. Its protein is CASRSWQGSSGNTIYF. The variable domain in full, with the rest retrieved from reference TRBV7-9 and TRBJ1-3, is DTGVSQNPRHKITKRGQNVTFRCDPISEHNRLYWYRQTLGQGPEFLTYFQNEAQLEKSRLLSDRFSAERPKGSFSTLEIQRTEQGDSAMYLCASRSWQGSSGNTIYFGEGSWLTVV.

The rearrangement links TRBV11-3 to TRBJ2-3; D perhaps matches TRBD2 (6 bases). CDR1 is SGHNT, CDR2 YENEEA, per germline. This CDR3 is built from 15 residues. The V gene lost 2 bases and the J gene lost 3 bases, with 12 bases spanning the gap. CDR3: CASSLNPGETDTQYF. The CDR3 DNA reads as TGTGCCAGCAGCTTAAATCCGGGGGAGACAGATACGCAGTATTTT.

The chain employs TRBV6-6 and TRBJ1-6, with D unclear. The V and J ends lost 2 bases and 7 bases respectively, with 9 bases between them. Germline V lookup: CDR1 MNHNY, CDR2 SVGAGI (reference sequence). This CDR3 spans 14 amino acids. CDR3 sequence reads: CASSYDAQNSPLHF. CDR3 nucleotide sequence: TGTGCCAGCAGTTACGACGCACAGAATTCACCCCTCCACTTT.

J is TRBJ1-4 and V is TRBV19; the D is unclear. The germline gives CDR1 LNHDA, CDR2 SQIVND (reference sequence). The CDR3 totals 15 residues. Trimming removed 3 bases from V and 3 bases from J, with 11 bases in between. The CDR3 nucleotides read TGTGCCAGTAGTATTTTTGGAGGCGCTAATGAAAAACTGTTTTTT. Translating gives CASSIFGGANEKLFF.

The chain uses TRBV7-2 and TRBJ1-2; unclear D gene. Trimming cost V 5 bases and J 8 bases, with 21 bases left between them. CDR1 and CDR2 from the germline V gene are SGHTA and FQGNSA. The CDR3 consists of 15 residues. CDR3 sequence (DNA): TGTGCCAGCAGCCCCTTGTGGCCCGGGGTCGAGGGCTACACCTTC. This translates into CASSPLWPGVEGYTF.

The V and J genes are TRBV11-1 and TRBJ2-5; 10 positions match TRBD2. The junction had 8 bases not matched to a gene; V was cut back by 2 bases and J by 5 bases. The CDR3 consists of 16 residues. Germline CDR1 and CDR2: SGHAT and FQDESV (reference sequence). CDR3 DNA sequence: TGTGCCAGCAGCTTAATAAGCGGGGGGGCCAGGGAGACCCAGTACTTC. It translates to CASSLISGGARETQYF.

The chain combines TRBV6-4 with TRBJ1-3, with 8 bases fitting TRBD1. CDR3 size: 16 residues. The V gene end was trimmed by 9 bases and the J gene end by 2 bases; junction bases not matched to a gene: 12. Germline V gene lookup returns CDR1 MRHNA and CDR2 SNTAGT. DNA for the CDR3: TGTGCCAGAACTGCGATGCAGGGGGCGGCTGGAAACACCATATATTTT. Translating it yields CARTAMQGAAGNTIYF.

The chain recombines TRBV5-1 with TRBJ2-3, with 9 bases that match TRBD2. Germline-derived CDR1 and CDR2 are SGHRS and YFSETQ. V lost 5 bases, J lost 6 bases, and 7 bases stayed unmatched. This CDR3 region has 14 residues. This CDR3 is CASSSGGTADTQYF. The CDR3 DNA reads as TGCGCCAGCAGTAGCGGGGGTACAGCTGATACGCAGTATTTT.

The V gene is TRBV7-6, the J gene TRBJ2-5; TRBD2 aligns across 11 bases. The CDR3 spans 19 residues. Germline CDR1 reads SGHVS; CDR2 reads FNYEAQ. Trimming took 5 bases from V and 3 from J; bases not matched to a gene: 17. In DNA form, the CDR3 reads TGTGCCAGCAGCCCGGGGCTAGCGGGGGGACGGACTCGGAAAGAGACCCAGTACTTC. Protein product: CASSPGLAGGRTRKETQYF.

Turning to this clone: A read error may account for a junction end that differs from germline. The rearrangement uses TRBV7-9 and TRBJ2-1, with TRBD2 as a possible D gene (5 bases). The CDR3 is made up of 15 amino acids. Germline assignment: CDR1 SEHNR and CDR2 FQNEAQ (reference sequence). The CDR3 sequence is CASSSKDLAYSEQFF. The CDR3 DNA is TGTGCCAGCAGCTCCAAGGACCTAGCCTACAGTGAGCAGTTCTTC.

This clone was seen a handful of times. The genes are TRBV5-4 and TRBJ1-1; D possibly corresponds to TRBD1 (5 bases). Germline CDR1 is SGHNT and CDR2 is YYREEE (reference sequence). The CDR3 loop spans 16 amino acids. Trimming cost V 4 bases and J 2 bases, with 18 bases left between them. Written as DNA, the CDR3 is TGTGCCAGCAGCGCCCCGGCGGGGGAGCGTAACACTGAAGCTTTCTTT. Translated, it gives CASSAPAGERNTEAFF.

The chain employs TRBV7-2 and TRBJ1-4, with 7 bases lining up with TRBD1. The germline V gene encodes CDR1 SGHTA and CDR2 FQGNSA. Trimming at V came to 7 bases and at J to 6 bases, leaving 8 bases not matched to a gene. This CDR3 has 14 amino acids. DNA for the CDR3: TGTGCCAGCACCAGACAGGGCTCGGATGAAAAACTGTTTTTT. Its protein is CASTRQGSDEKLFF. Full variable domain (remainder filled in from reference TRBV7-2 and TRBJ1-4): GAGVSQSPSNKVTEKGKDVELRCDPISGHTALYWYRQSLGQGLEFLIYFQGNSAPDKSGLPSDRFSAERTGGSVSTLTIQRTQQEDSAVYLCASTRQGSDEKLFFGSGTQLSVL.